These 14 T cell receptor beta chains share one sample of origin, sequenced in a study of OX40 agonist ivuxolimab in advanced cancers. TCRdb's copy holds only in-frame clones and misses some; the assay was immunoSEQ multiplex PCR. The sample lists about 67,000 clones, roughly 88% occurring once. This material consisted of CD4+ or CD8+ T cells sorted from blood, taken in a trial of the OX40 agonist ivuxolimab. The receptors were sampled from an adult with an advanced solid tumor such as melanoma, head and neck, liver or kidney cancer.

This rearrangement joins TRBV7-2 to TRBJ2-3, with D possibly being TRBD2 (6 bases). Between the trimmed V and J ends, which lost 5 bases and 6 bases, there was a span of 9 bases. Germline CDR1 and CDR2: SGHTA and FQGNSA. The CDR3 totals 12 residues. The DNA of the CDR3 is TGTGCCAGCAGCCCGGGAGTGGATACGCAGTATTTT. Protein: CASSPGVDTQYF. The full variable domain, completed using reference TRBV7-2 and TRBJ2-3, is GAGVSQSPSNKVTEKGKDVELRCDPISGHTALYWYRQSLGQGLEFLIYFQGNSAPDKSGLPSDRFSAERTGGSVSTLTIQRTQQEDSAVYLCASSPGVDTQYFGPGTRLTVL.

The CDR3: CASSQGQVQETQYF. In nucleotides, the CDR3 is TGCGCCAGCAGCCAAGGACAGGTCCAAGAGACCCAGTACTTC. The V call is TRBV5-1, the J call TRBJ2-5; 7 bases are shared with TRBD1. The CDR3 runs 14 residues. CDR1 is SGHRS, CDR2 YFSETQ, per germline. With V trimmed by 4 bases and J by 1 base, 4 bases remained unmatched.

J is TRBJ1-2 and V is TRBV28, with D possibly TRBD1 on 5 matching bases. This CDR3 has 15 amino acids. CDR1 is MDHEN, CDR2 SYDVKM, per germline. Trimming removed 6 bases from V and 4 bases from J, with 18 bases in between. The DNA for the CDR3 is TGTGCCAGCAGACACGGGACGGAATATCTCTATGGCTACACCTTC. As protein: CASRHGTEYLYGYTF.

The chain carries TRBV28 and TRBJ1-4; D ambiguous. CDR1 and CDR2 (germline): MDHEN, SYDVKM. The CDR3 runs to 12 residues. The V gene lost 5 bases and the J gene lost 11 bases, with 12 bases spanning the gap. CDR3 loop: CASSRPGLKLFF. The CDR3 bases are TGTGCCAGCAGTCGCCCAGGATTGAAACTGTTTTTT.

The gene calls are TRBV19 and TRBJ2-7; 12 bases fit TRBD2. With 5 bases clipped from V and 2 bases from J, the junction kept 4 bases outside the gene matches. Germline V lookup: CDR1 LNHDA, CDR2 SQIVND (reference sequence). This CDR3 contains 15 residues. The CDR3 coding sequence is TGTGCCAGTAGTTATCTAGCGGGAGGGGCCTACGAGCAGTACTTC. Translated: CASSYLAGGAYEQYF.

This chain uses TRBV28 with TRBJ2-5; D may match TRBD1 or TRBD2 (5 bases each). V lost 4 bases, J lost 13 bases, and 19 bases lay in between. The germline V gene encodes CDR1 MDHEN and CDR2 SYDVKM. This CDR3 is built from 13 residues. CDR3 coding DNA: TGTGCCAGCAGTTCCTCCGGGACCAATTTTGCGTACTTC. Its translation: CASSSSGTNFAYF.

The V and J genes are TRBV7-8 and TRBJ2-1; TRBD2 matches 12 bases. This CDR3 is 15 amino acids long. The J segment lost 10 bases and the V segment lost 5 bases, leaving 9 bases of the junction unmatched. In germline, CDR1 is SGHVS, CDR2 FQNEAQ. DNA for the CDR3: TGTGCCAGCAGCAAGCTAGCGGGAGGGCATCTCGAGCAGTTCTTC. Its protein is CASSKLAGGHLEQFF. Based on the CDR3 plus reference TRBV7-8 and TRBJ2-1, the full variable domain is GAGVSQSPRYKVAKRGQDVALRCDPISGHVSLFWYQQALGQGPEFLTYFQNEAQLDKSGLPSDRFFAERPEGSVSTLKIQRTQQEDSAVYLCASSKLAGGHLEQFFGPGTRLTVL.

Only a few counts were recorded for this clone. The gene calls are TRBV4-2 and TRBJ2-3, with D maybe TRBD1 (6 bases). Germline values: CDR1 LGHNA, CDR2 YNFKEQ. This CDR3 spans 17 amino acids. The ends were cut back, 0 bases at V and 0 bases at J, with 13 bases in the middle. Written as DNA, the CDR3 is TGTGCCAGCAGCCAAGAGCTTCAGGGGCGGAGCACAGATACGCAGTATTTT. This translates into CASSQELQGRSTDTQYF.

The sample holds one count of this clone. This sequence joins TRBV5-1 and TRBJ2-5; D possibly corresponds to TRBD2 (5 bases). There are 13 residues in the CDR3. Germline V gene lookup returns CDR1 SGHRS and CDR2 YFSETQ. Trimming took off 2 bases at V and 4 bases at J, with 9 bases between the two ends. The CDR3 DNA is TGCGCCAGCAGCTTAGTAGGGAGAGAGACCCAGTACTTC. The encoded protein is CASSLVGRETQYF.

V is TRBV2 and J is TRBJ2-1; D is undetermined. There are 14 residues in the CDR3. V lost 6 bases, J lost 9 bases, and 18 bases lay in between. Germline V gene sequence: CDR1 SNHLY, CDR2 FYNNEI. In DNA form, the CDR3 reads TGTGCCAGCAGCGAGTCGCTTAGCTCGAGTGAGCAGTTCTTC. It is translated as CASSESLSSSEQFF.

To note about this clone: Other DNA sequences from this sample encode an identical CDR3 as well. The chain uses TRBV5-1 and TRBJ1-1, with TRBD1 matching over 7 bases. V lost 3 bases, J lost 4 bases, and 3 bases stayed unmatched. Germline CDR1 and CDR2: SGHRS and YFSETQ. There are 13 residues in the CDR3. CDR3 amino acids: CASSSQGVTEAFF. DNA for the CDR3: TGCGCCAGCAGCTCCCAGGGGGTCACTGAAGCTTTCTTT.

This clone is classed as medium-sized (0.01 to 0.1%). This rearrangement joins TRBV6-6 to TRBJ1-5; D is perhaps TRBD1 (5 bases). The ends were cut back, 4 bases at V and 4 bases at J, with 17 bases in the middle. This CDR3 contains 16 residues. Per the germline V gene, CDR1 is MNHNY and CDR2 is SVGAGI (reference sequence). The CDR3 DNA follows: TGTGCCAGCAGTTTACAGGTTTCCGGTAAAAATCAGCCCCAGCATTTT. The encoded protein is CASSLQVSGKNQPQHF.

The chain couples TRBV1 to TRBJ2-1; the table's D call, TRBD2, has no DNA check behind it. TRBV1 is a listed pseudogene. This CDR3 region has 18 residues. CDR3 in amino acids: CTSSQTGTSGRGYNEQFF. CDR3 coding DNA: TGCACCAGCAGCCAAACCGGGACTAGCGGGAGGGGTTACAATGAGCAGTTCTTC.

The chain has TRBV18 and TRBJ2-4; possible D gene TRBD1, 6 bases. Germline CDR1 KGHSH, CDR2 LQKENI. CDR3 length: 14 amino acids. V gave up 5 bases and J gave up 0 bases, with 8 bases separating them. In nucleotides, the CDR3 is TGTGCCAGCTCAGCAGGGGTAGCCAAAAACATTCAGTACTTC. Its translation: CASSAGVAKNIQYF.